The rows below give T cell receptor beta chains drawn from one sample of a study of a mutant IDH1 vaccine in newly diagnosed glioma. The repertoire was sequenced with immunoSEQ multiplex PCR; TCRdb's copy has only in-frame clones and lacks some. This sample has some 120,000 clones, with just under 80% found just once. For these receptors, no antigen is known. This specimen consisted of PBMCs, obtained from a glioma patient whose treatment included an IDH1 peptide vaccine. These receptor sequences come from a man in his forties with glioma. CDR3s include the opening cysteine and the closing phenylalanine or tryptophan. D genes are given only for firm matches. Some rows mark clone size as missing; the rest say once, few, many or name a class of expanded clone.

D: TRBD2; V: TRBV27; size: NA; J: TRBJ2-1; DNA: TGTGCCAGCAGTTTCCTAGCGGGAGAGGGGAATGAGCAGTTCTTC; CDR3: CASSFLAGEGNEQFF
D: TRBD1; V: TRBV2; size: NA; J: TRBJ1-2; DNA: TGTGCCAGCAGTGCACAGGGGACCGAGCACTATGGCTACACCTTC; CDR3: CASSAQGTEHYGYTF
D: NA; V: TRBV5-6; size: NA; J: TRBJ2-7; DNA: TGTGCCAGCAGCCCGGGACGGCAATCCTACGAGCAGTACTTC; CDR3: CASSPGRQSYEQYF
D: NA; V: TRBV5-6; size: few; J: TRBJ1-1; DNA: TGTGCCAGCAGCTATTCACAGGGATCTAAGATTGTCACTGAAGCTTTCTTT; CDR3: CASSYSQGSKIVTEAFF
D: NA; V: TRBV5-5; size: NA; J: TRBJ2-4; DNA: TGTGCCAGCAGCCTCAGACAGACCCCTTGGATTCAGTACTTC; CDR3: CASSLRQTPWIQYF
D: NA; V: TRBV5-4; size: NA; J: TRBJ1-1; DNA: TGTGCCAGCAGCTTGGGGATCACAGGGAGCACTGAAGCTTTCTTT; CDR3: CASSLGITGSTEAFF
D: TRBD2; V: TRBV10-2; size: NA; J: TRBJ2-7; DNA: TGCGCCAGCAGGGAAGGACTAGCTACGGGCTACGAGCAGTACTTC; CDR3: CASREGLATGYEQYF
D: NA; V: TRBV11-2; size: few; J: TRBJ2-3; DNA: TGTGCCAGCAGCTTAGAGTGGCAGACTACAGATACGCAGTATTTT; CDR3: CASSLEWQTTDTQYF
D: TRBD2; V: TRBV6-1; size: few; J: TRBJ2-2; DNA: TGTGCCAGTCGAGAACTAGCGGGGAACACCGGGGAGCTGTTTTTT; CDR3: CASRELAGNTGELFF
D: TRBD1; V: TRBV7-2; size: NA; J: TRBJ1-5; DNA: TGTGCCAGCAGCTCTACCGGGACAGGGGACCAGCCCCAGCATTTT; CDR3: CASSSTGTGDQPQHF
D: NA; V: TRBV15; size: NA; J: TRBJ1-2; DNA: TGTGCCACCAGCAGAGGGCCTAATTTAGGCTATGGCTACACCTTC; CDR3: CATSRGPNLGYGYTF
D: TRBD1; V: TRBV9; size: NA; J: TRBJ2-7; DNA: TGTGCCAGTAACCAGGGGGCGTTCGGCGAGCAGTACTTC; CDR3: CASNQGAFGEQYF
D: NA; V: TRBV10-3; size: NA; J: TRBJ2-7; DNA: TGTGCCATCAGTGAGCCCTCTCGACGACAGTCGGAGGCCTACGAGCAGTACTTC; CDR3: CAISEPSRRQSEAYEQYF
D: TRBD2; V: TRBV5-1; size: NA; J: TRBJ2-5; DNA: TGCGCCAGCAGCTTGTCCGCGGGAGAAGAGACCCAGTACTTC; CDR3: CASSLSAGEETQYF
D: NA; V: TRBV7-3; size: medium-sized; J: TRBJ2-3; DNA: TGTGCCAGCAGCTTATACGGGGGAACAGATACGCAGTATTTT; CDR3: CASSLYGGTDTQYF
D: NA; V: TRBV6-5; size: NA; J: TRBJ2-3; DNA: TGTGCCAGCAGTTACAGGGCGGGGCGGGATACGCAGTATTTT; CDR3: CASSYRAGRDTQYF
D: TRBD1; V: TRBV28; size: NA; J: TRBJ1-4; DNA: TGTGCCAGCAGGGGGACAGTGACTAATGAAAAACTGTTTTTT; CDR3: CASRGTVTNEKLFF
D: NA; V: TRBV5-4; size: once; J: TRBJ1-4; DNA: TGTGCCAGCAGCTCCCCGGACATATCAACTAATGAAAAACTGTTTTTT; CDR3: CASSSPDISTNEKLFF
D: TRBD1; V: TRBV6-6; size: once; J: TRBJ1-1; DNA: TGTGCCAGCAGTTACCCACAGGGGCCCGGCACTGAAGCTTTCTTT; CDR3: CASSYPQGPGTEAFF
D: NA; V: TRBV15; size: NA; J: TRBJ2-3; DNA: TGTGCCACCAGCAGAGGCCCAGGGAGCACAGATACGCAGTATTTT; CDR3: CATSRGPGSTDTQYF
D: NA; V: TRBV9; size: NA; J: TRBJ2-7; DNA: TGTGCCAGCAGCGTAGCTATTCTCGGAGGGGAGCAGTACTTC; CDR3: CASSVAILGGEQYF
D: TRBD2; V: TRBV6-1; size: NA; J: TRBJ2-3; DNA: TGTGCCAGCAGTGTGGGACTAGCGGGGTCTTTTCGTGCAGATACGCAGTATTTT; CDR3: CASSVGLAGSFRADTQYF
D: TRBD2; V: TRBV10-3; size: NA; J: TRBJ2-3; DNA: TGTGCCATCAGTGCCCTAGCGGGGGTCACAGATACGCAGTATTTT; CDR3: CAISALAGVTDTQYF
D: TRBD1; V: TRBV6-4; size: NA; J: TRBJ1-2; DNA: TGTGCCAGCAGCCCCGGGACAGGGTTACTCTATGGCTACACCTTC; CDR3: CASSPGTGLLYGYTF
D: NA; V: TRBV9; size: few; J: TRBJ2-7; DNA: TGTGCCAGCAGCGTAGGAGGGAACTACGAGCAGTACTTC; CDR3: CASSVGGNYEQYF
D: NA; V: TRBV5-1; size: NA; J: TRBJ1-1; DNA: TGCGCCAGCAGCGCCGAGATGAACACTGAAGCTTTCTTT; CDR3: CASSAEMNTEAFF
D: NA; V: TRBV18; size: NA; J: TRBJ1-5; DNA: TGTGCCAGCTCAACGGCGCAGGACTATAGCAATCAGCCCCAGCATTTT; CDR3: CASSTAQDYSNQPQHF
D: NA; V: TRBV7-3; size: NA; J: TRBJ2-7; DNA: TGTGCCAGCAGCTTAAACCCCGGCGGCTCCTACGAGCAGTACTTC; CDR3: CASSLNPGGSYEQYF
D: NA; V: TRBV9; size: NA; J: TRBJ2-5; DNA: TGTGCCAGCAGCGTACACCAAAGGGGGACCCAGTACTTC; CDR3: CASSVHQRGTQYF
D: TRBD2; V: TRBV4-3; size: NA; J: TRBJ2-3; DNA: TGCGCCAGCAGCCACAGCGGGGGGGTAGGCACAGATACGCAGTATTTT; CDR3: CASSHSGGVGTDTQYF
D: NA; V: TRBV4-3; size: NA; J: TRBJ2-2; DNA: TGCGCCAGCAGCCAAACCCCGACCGGGGAGCTGTTTTTT; CDR3: CASSQTPTGELFF
D: NA; V: TRBV7-8; size: NA; J: TRBJ2-6; DNA: TGTGCCAGCAGCAGATCACCCTCTGGGGCCAACGTCCTGACTTTC; CDR3: CASSRSPSGANVLTF
D: NA; V: TRBV29-1; size: NA; J: TRBJ2-5; DNA: TGCAGCGCCCAGCGGGCAGTCCAAGAGACCCAGTACTTC; CDR3: CSAQRAVQETQYF
D: TRBD2; V: TRBV11-2; size: NA; J: TRBJ2-5; DNA: TGTGCCAGCAGCTTAGGGACTAGCGGTACAACTAAAGAGACCCAGTACTTC; CDR3: CASSLGTSGTTKETQYF
D: TRBD1; V: TRBV29-1; size: NA; J: TRBJ2-7; DNA: TGCAGCGTCGGACAGGTCTACGAGCAGTACTTC; CDR3: CSVGQVYEQYF
D: NA; V: TRBV6-5; size: NA; J: TRBJ2-7; DNA: TGTGCCAGCAGTTCTTCCGGGATATTCAAGAACGAGCAGTACTTC; CDR3: CASSSSGIFKNEQYF
D: NA; V: TRBV2; size: NA; J: TRBJ1-3; DNA: TGTGCCAGCAGTAGGACAGATCCTGGAAACACCATATATTTT; CDR3: CASSRTDPGNTIYF
D: NA; V: TRBV18; size: NA; J: TRBJ1-6; DNA: TGTGCCAGCTCACCCGCGGCAGGGGAAAACTCACCCCTCCACTTT; CDR3: CASSPAAGENSPLHF
D: NA; V: TRBV2; size: NA; J: TRBJ1-5; DNA: TGTGCCAGCACCCTGGGGCCCTATAGCAATCAGCCCCAGCATTTT; CDR3: CASTLGPYSNQPQHF
D: TRBD1; V: TRBV2; size: NA; J: TRBJ2-3; DNA: TGTGCCAGCAGTTGGACAGGCTCAGATACGCAGTATTTT; CDR3: CASSWTGSDTQYF
D: TRBD2; V: TRBV11-2; size: NA; J: TRBJ2-2; DNA: TGTGCCAGCAGCTTAACGGGAGGGCCGCCCGGGGAGCTGTTTTTT; CDR3: CASSLTGGPPGELFF
D: NA; V: TRBV5-6; size: NA; J: TRBJ2-1; DNA: TGTGCCAGCAGCTTAGCGGAGAGGGCCTACAATGAGCAGTTCTTC; CDR3: CASSLAERAYNEQFF
D: TRBD2; V: TRBV7-9; size: NA; J: TRBJ2-5; DNA: TGTGCCAGCAGCTTAGTAGTGCGGGGACCGGGGGGGACCCAGTACTTC; CDR3: CASSLVVRGPGGTQYF
D: TRBD1; V: TRBV9; size: once; J: TRBJ2-6; DNA: TGTGCCAGCAGCCCCGGGACAGGGGTTTTCTCTGGGGCCAACGTCCTGACTTTC; CDR3: CASSPGTGVFSGANVLTF
D: NA; V: TRBV11-3; size: few; J: TRBJ1-1; DNA: TGTGCCAGCAGCTATGAGCGGGGCACTGAAGCTTTCTTT; CDR3: CASSYERGTEAFF
D: TRBD2; V: TRBV28; size: NA; J: TRBJ2-1; DNA: TGTGCCAGCAATGGCGGGAGGGCCGGTGAGCAGTTCTTC; CDR3: CASNGGRAGEQFF
D: NA; V: TRBV10-3; size: NA; J: TRBJ1-1; DNA: TGTGCCATCAGTGAGTCGACGTTTCAGACGAACACTGAAGCTTTCTTT; CDR3: CAISESTFQTNTEAFF
D: NA; V: TRBV28; size: NA; J: TRBJ1-1; DNA: TGTGCCAGCAGTTTACACGGAACGGGACGGAAGAACACTGAAGCTTTCTTT; CDR3: CASSLHGTGRKNTEAFF
D: TRBD2; V: TRBV27; size: once; J: TRBJ2-7; DNA: TGTGCCAGCAGTAGAACGGGGGGGCAGAGCGAGCAGTACTTC; CDR3: CASSRTGGQSEQYF
D: NA; V: TRBV9; size: NA; J: TRBJ1-2; DNA: TGTGCCAGCAGCCCTGACTCGGGAGGGACTAACTATGGCTACACCTTC; CDR3: CASSPDSGGTNYGYTF
D: NA; V: TRBV25-1; size: NA; J: TRBJ2-5; DNA: TGTGCCAGCAGTGAAATTGGGGCATTAGGCCAAGAGACCCAGTACTTC; CDR3: CASSEIGALGQETQYF
D: NA; V: TRBV28; size: NA; J: TRBJ1-5; DNA: TGTGCCAGCAGTTTATCGGCAGGAGATCAGCCCCAGCATTTT; CDR3: CASSLSAGDQPQHF